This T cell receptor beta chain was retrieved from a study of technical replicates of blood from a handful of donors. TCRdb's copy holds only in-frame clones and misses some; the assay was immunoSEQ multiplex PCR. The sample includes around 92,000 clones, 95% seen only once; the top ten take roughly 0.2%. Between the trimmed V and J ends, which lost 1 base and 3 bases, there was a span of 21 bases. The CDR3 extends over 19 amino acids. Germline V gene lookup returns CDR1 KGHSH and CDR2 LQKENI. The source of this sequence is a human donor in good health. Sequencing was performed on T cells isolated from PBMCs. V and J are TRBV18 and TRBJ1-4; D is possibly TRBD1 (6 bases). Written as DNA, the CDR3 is TGTGCCAGCTCACCACGGGGACCTAATCAGGGGCCGGCTAATGAAAAACTGTTTTTT. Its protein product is CASSPRGPNQGPANEKLFF.